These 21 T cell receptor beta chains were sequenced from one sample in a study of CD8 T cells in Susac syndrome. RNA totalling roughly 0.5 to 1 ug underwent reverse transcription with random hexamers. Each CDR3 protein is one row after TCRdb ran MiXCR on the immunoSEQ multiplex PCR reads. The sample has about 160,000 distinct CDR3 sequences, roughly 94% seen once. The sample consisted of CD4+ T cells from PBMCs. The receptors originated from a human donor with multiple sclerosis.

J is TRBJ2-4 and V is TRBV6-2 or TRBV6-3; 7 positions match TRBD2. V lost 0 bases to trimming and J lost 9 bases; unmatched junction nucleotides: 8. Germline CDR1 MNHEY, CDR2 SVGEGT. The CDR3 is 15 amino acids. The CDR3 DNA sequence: TGTGCCAGCAGTTACTCGAGCGGGAAAGGTAGCATTCAGTACTTC. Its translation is CASSYSSGKGSIQYF.

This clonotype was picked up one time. CDR3 sequence: CSARDLRQGRYEQYF. The CDR3 nucleotides read TGCAGTGCTAGAGATCTGAGACAGGGAAGGTACGAGCAGTACTTC. V gene TRBV20-1 combines with J gene TRBJ2-7, with 7 nucleotides matching TRBD1. CDR1 and CDR2 (germline): DFQATT, SNEGSKA (reference sequence). V lost 0 bases and J lost 4; bases outside the gene matches: 9. This CDR3 comprises 15 residues.

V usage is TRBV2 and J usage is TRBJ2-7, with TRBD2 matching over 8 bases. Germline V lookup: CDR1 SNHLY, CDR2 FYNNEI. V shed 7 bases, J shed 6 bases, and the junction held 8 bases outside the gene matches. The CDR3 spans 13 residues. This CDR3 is CASIETSVREQYF. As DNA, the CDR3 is TGTGCCAGCATAGAGACTAGCGTACGCGAGCAGTACTTC. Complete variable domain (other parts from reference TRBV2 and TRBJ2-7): EPEVTQTPSHQVTQMGQEVILRCVPISNHLYFYWYRQILGQKVEFLVSFYNNEISEKSEIFDDQFSVERPDGSNFTLKIRSTKLEDSAMYFCASIETSVREQYFGPGTRLTVT.

The CDR3 reads CASSFFGEGRGRSNQPQHF. DNA for the CDR3: TGTGCCAGCAGTTTTTTTGGGGAAGGTCGGGGTCGGAGCAATCAGCCCCAGCATTTT. This chain joins TRBV28 and TRBJ1-5; no reliable D call. Germline V lookup: CDR1 MDHEN, CDR2 SYDVKM. The V gene lost 3 bases and the J gene lost 1 base, with 22 bases spanning the gap. The CDR3 loop spans 19 amino acids.

The CDR3 DNA reads as TGTGCCAGCAGCCCGAGCGGGTACACCGGGGAGCTGTTTTTT. Protein: CASSPSGYTGELFF. V and J are TRBV6-2 or TRBV6-3 and TRBJ2-2, with D tentatively TRBD2 (6 bases). The CDR3 sequence is 14 residues long. V was cut by 6 bases and J by 3 bases, with 11 bases left in between. CDR1 and CDR2 from the germline V gene are MNHEY and SVGEGT.

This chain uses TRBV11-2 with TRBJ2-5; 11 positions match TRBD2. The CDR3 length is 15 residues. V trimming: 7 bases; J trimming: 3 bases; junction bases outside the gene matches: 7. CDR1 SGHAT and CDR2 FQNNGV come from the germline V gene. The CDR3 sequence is CASNSRGLAEETQYF. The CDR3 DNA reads TGTGCCAGCAACTCCCGGGGACTAGCGGAAGAGACCCAGTACTTC.

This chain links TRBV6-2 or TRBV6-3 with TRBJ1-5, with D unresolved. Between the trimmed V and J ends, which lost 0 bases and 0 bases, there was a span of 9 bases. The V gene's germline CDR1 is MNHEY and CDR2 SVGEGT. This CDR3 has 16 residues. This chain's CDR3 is CASSYSATASNQPQHF. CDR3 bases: TGTGCCAGCAGTTACTCGGCAACCGCTAGCAATCAGCCCCAGCATTTT.

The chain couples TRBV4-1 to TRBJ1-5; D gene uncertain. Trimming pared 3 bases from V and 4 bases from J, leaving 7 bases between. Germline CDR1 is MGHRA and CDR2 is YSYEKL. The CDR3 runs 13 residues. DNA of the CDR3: TGCGCCAGCAGCCAGACCCCTAATCAGCCCCAGCATTTT. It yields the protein CASSQTPNQPQHF.

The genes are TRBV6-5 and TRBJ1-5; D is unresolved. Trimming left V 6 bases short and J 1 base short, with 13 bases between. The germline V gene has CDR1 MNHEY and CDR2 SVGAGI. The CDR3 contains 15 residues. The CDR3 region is CASRLRDTSNQPQHF. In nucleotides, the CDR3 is TGTGCCAGCAGACTCCGGGATACAAGCAATCAGCCCCAGCATTTT.

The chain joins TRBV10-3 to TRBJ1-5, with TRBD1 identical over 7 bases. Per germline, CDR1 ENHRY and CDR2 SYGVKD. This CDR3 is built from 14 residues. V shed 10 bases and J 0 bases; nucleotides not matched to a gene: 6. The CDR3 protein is CATGTAYSNQPQHF. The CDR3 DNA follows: TGTGCCACCGGGACAGCCTATAGCAATCAGCCCCAGCATTTT.

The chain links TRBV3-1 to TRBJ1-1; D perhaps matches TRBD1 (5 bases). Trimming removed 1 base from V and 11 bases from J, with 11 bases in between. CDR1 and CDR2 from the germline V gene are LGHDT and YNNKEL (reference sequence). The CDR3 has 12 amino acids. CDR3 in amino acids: CASSQVGEGAFF. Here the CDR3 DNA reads TGTGCCAGCAGCCAAGTAGGGGAGGGCGCTTTCTTT.

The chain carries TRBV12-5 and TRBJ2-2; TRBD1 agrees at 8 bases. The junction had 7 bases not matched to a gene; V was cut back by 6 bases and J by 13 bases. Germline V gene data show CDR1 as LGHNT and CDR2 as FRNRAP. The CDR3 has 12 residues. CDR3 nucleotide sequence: TGTGCTAGTGGACTCGGACAGGGTAGGCTGTTTTTT. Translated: CASGLGQGRLFF.

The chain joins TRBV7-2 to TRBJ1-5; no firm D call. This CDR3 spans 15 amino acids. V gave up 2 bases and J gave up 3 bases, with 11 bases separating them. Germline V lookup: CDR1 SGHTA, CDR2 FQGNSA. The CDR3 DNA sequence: TGTGCCAGCAGCTTATCGTGGGCAGTCAATCAGCCCCAGCATTTT. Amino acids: CASSLSWAVNQPQHF.

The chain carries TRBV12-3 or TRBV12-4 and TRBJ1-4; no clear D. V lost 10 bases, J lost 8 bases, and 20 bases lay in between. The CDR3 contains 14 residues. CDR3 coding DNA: TGTGCCACCACCCGTGCCCTGGAAGGAGAAAAACTGTTTTTT. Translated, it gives CATTRALEGEKLFF.

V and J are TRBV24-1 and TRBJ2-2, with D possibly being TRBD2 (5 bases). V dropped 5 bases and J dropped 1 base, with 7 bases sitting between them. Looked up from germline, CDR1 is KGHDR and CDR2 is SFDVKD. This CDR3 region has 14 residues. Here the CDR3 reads CATSGRMNTGELFF. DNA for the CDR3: TGTGCCACCAGTGGGAGGATGAACACCGGGGAGCTGTTTTTT.

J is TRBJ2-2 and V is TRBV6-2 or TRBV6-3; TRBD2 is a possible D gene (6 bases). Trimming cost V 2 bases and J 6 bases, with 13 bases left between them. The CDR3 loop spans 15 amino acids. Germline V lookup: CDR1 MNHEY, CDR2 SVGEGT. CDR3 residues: CASSYGSGYAGELFF. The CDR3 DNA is TGTGCCAGCAGTTACGGGAGCGGGTACGCCGGGGAGCTGTTTTTT.

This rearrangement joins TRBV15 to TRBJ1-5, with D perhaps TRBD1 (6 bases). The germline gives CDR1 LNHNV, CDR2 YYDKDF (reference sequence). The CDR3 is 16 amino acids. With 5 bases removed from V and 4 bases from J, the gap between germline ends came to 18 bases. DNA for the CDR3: TGTGCCACCAGCCCTGGACAGACGGGAGGGAATCAGCCCCAGCATTTT. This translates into CATSPGQTGGNQPQHF.

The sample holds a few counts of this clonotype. CDR3 sequence (DNA): TGTGCCAGCAGCGTAGAAGTGGGTTCGAACTATGGCTACACCTTC. Amino acids: CASSVEVGSNYGYTF. This chain uses TRBV9 with TRBJ1-2; D not resolved. The CDR3 sequence is 15 residues long. Trimming pared 0 bases from V and 2 bases from J, leaving 11 bases between. The germline CDR1 and CDR2 sequences are SGDLS and YYNGEE.

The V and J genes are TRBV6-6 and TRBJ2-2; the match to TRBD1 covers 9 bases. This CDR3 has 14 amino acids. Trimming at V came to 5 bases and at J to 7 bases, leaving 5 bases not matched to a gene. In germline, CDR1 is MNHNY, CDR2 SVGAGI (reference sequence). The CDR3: CASSQSDRGGELFF. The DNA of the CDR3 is TGTGCCAGCAGTCAATCGGACAGGGGCGGGGAGCTGTTTTTT.

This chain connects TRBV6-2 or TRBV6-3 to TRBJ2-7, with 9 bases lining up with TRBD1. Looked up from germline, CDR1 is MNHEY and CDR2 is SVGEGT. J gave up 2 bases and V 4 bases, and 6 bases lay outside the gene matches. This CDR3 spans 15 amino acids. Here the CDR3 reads CASSSPGQGTYEQYF. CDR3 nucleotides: TGTGCCAGCAGTTCTCCTGGACAGGGGACCTACGAGCAGTACTTC.

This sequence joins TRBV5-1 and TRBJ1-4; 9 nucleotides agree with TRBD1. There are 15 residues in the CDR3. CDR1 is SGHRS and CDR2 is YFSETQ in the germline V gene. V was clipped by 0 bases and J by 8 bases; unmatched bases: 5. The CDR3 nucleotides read TGCGCCAGCAGCTTGGCACAGGGGGCAGTCGAAAAACTGTTTTTT. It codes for CASSLAQGAVEKLFF.